The 29 T cell receptor beta chains in this list originate from one sample, sequenced in a study of OX40 agonist ivuxolimab in advanced cancers. This table comes from immunoSEQ multiplex PCR, and its TCRdb copy is limited to in-frame clones, with some not included. This table holds about 54,000 clones, about 91% found once. The input for sequencing was CD4+ or CD8+ T cells sorted from blood, taken in a trial of the OX40 agonist ivuxolimab. All receptors come from an adult with an advanced solid tumor such as melanoma, head and neck, liver or kidney cancer.

V is TRBV7-9 and J is TRBJ2-5, with 8 positions matching TRBD1. This CDR3 region has 14 residues. The trim removed 3 bases at V and 4 bases at J, leaving 4 bases unmatched. Germline lookup yields CDR1 SEHNR and CDR2 FQNEAQ (reference sequence). This CDR3 reads CASSFGQGIETQYF. CDR3 bases: TGTGCCAGCAGCTTTGGACAGGGAATAGAGACCCAGTACTTC.

The V and J genes are TRBV9 and TRBJ1-1; no firm D call. Germline CDR1 and CDR2: SGDLS and YYNGEE. Between the trimmed V and J ends, which lost 4 bases and 3 bases, there was a span of 10 bases. This CDR3 contains 13 residues. The CDR3 spells CASSLGGHTEAFF. Written as DNA, the CDR3 is TGTGCCAGCAGCTTGGGCGGGCACACTGAAGCTTTCTTT.

The chain couples TRBV13 to TRBJ1-6; no clear D. The CDR3 has 13 residues. V gave up 4 bases and J gave up 10 bases, with 11 bases separating them. Germline V gene data show CDR1 as PRHDT and CDR2 as FYEKMQ (reference sequence). This CDR3 reads CASSSNNASPLHF. The CDR3, as DNA: TGTGCCAGCAGCTCGAACAATGCGTCACCCCTCCACTTT.

This sequence joins TRBV7-2 and TRBJ1-1; D call uncertain. The germline V and J ends were trimmed by 2 bases and 7 bases, with 23 bases remaining between them. Germline values: CDR1 SGHTA, CDR2 FQGNSA. The CDR3 runs 17 residues. This CDR3 is CASSLRDHGRAEDEAFF. CDR3 coding DNA: TGTGCCAGCAGCTTACGGGATCATGGTCGAGCGGAAGATGAAGCTTTCTTT.

CDR3 bases: TGCGCCAGCAGCCAAGTTCGTATGAACACTGAAGCTTTCTTT. Translated, it gives CASSQVRMNTEAFF. This rearrangement joins TRBV4-1 to TRBJ1-1; no firm D call. Trimming removed 1 base from V and 0 bases from J, with 6 bases in between. Germline-derived CDR1 and CDR2 are MGHRA and YSYEKL. The CDR3 sequence is 14 residues long.

The V call is TRBV9, the J call TRBJ1-2; D is unclear. CDR1 is SGDLS, CDR2 YYNGEE, per germline. This CDR3 is built from 16 residues. V gave up 4 bases and J gave up 2 bases, with 18 bases separating them. The CDR3 DNA reads as TGTGCCAGCAGCCCCCCTGTGGAGGCTATGAACTATGGCTACACCTTC. This encodes CASSPPVEAMNYGYTF.

V is TRBV4-3 and J is TRBJ1-6, with a tentative D call TRBD1 (5 bases). Germline assignment: CDR1 LGHNA and CDR2 YSLEER. V was cut by 3 bases and J by 2 bases, with 14 bases left in between. The CDR3 loop spans 17 amino acids. CDR3 in DNA: TGCGCCAGCAGCCAGATCCATCAGGGTGCCTATAATTCACCCCTCCACTTT. Protein product: CASSQIHQGAYNSPLHF.

J is TRBJ1-2 and V is TRBV5-5; unclear D gene. Germline CDR1 and CDR2: SGHKS and YYEKEE (reference sequence). Trimming took 4 bases from V and 1 from J, leaving 11 bases between them. The CDR3 length is 14 residues. The CDR3 loop reads CASSPRTGNYGYTF. The DNA of the CDR3 is TGTGCCAGCAGCCCCCGAACGGGTAACTATGGCTACACCTTC.

The V and J genes are TRBV7-9 and TRBJ1-5; D is unresolved. Germline V CDR1 and CDR2: SEHNR, FQNEAQ (reference sequence). This CDR3 is built from 12 residues. Between the trimmed V and J ends, which lost 1 base and 5 bases, there was a span of 3 bases. The CDR3 spells CASSLDDQPQHF. The CDR3 coding sequence is TGTGCCAGCAGCTTAGACGATCAGCCCCAGCATTTT.

This chain joins TRBV5-4 and TRBJ2-3, with D possibly matching TRBD2 (6 bases). Per germline, CDR1 SGHNT and CDR2 YYREEE (reference sequence). The CDR3 has 14 amino acids. V was trimmed by 1 base and J by 4 bases, leaving 10 bases between them. CDR3 residues: CASSLWRVPDTQYF. The CDR3 DNA reads as TGTGCCAGCAGCTTGTGGAGGGTCCCAGATACGCAGTATTTT.

This clone was detected a few times. This chain uses TRBV27 with TRBJ1-5; maybe TRBD1 (5 bases). The CDR3 loop spans 13 amino acids. Germline CDR1 MNHEY, CDR2 SMNVEV (reference sequence). Trimming cost V 3 bases and J 5 bases, with 8 bases left between them. This CDR3 is CASSFSGDQPQHF. CDR3 nucleotides: TGTGCCAGCAGTTTTTCGGGGGATCAGCCCCAGCATTTT.

The J gene is TRBJ1-1, the V gene TRBV4-3, with unresolved D. Per the germline V gene, CDR1 is LGHNA and CDR2 is YSLEER. CDR3 length: 14 amino acids. V was shortened by 9 bases and J by 5 bases, with 19 bases between the two germline ends. The CDR3 is CASRPRPMGTEAFF. DNA of the CDR3: TGCGCCAGTCGGCCAAGGCCGATGGGAACTGAAGCTTTCTTT.

This chain connects TRBV9 to TRBJ1-2, with D possibly TRBD1 on 6 matching bases. The CDR3 sequence is 14 residues long. The V gene's germline CDR1 is SGDLS and CDR2 YYNGEE. V was trimmed by 4 bases and J by 8 bases, leaving 18 bases between them. CDR3 nucleotide sequence: TGTGCCAGCAGCCCCCGACAGGACGCCGAGGGCTACACCTTC. Encoded protein: CASSPRQDAEGYTF. The complete variable domain, with remaining parts taken from reference TRBV9 and TRBJ1-2, reads DSGVTQTPKHLITATGQRVTLRCSPRSGDLSVYWYQQSLDQGLQFLIQYYNGEERAKGNILERFSAQQFPDLHSELNLSSLELGDSALYFCASSPRQDAEGYTFGSGTRLTVV.

This chain uses TRBV19 with TRBJ2-7; perhaps TRBD1 as D (5 bases). Trimming pared 5 bases from V and 3 bases from J, leaving 14 bases between. The CDR3 spans 14 residues. Germline values: CDR1 LNHDA, CDR2 SQIVND (reference sequence). CDR3 nucleotides: TGTGCCAGTAGTCCACAGGTTACCGGCTACGAGCAGTACTTC. Amino acids: CASSPQVTGYEQYF. The full variable domain, with the rest looked up from reference TRBV19 and TRBJ2-7, is DGGITQSPKYLFRKEGQNVTLSCEQNLNHDAMYWYRQDPGQGLRLIYYSQIVNDFQKGDIAEGYSVSREKKESFPLTVTSAQKNPTAFYLCASSPQVTGYEQYFGPGTRLTVT.

This chain connects TRBV9 to TRBJ2-5; perhaps D is TRBD1 or TRBD2 (6 bases each). The CDR3 consists of 17 residues. With 3 bases removed from V and 5 bases from J, the gap between germline ends came to 23 bases. The germline gives CDR1 SGDLS, CDR2 YYNGEE. This chain's CDR3 is CASSAKPLGGGRETQYF. The CDR3 DNA sequence: TGTGCCAGCAGCGCAAAACCCCTCGGAGGGGGGCGGGAGACCCAGTACTTC.

The rearrangement joins TRBV2 to TRBJ1-1, with 12 positions matching TRBD1. V lost 2 bases and J lost 7; bases outside the gene matches: 14. CDR3 length: 18 residues. Germline CDR1 SNHLY, CDR2 FYNNEI. In nucleotides, the CDR3 is TGTGCCAGCAGTGAAAGCGGGACAGGGGGCTTCAGAACGGGTGAAGCTTTCTTT. Its translation: CASSESGTGGFRTGEAFF.

CDR3 bases: TGTGCCAGCTCACCACGTCGGACAGGGGCGGGGTACACTGAAGCTTTCTTT. Translation: CASSPRRTGAGYTEAFF. The V call is TRBV18, the J call TRBJ1-1; the match to TRBD1 covers 9 bases. Trimming cost V 1 base and J 3 bases; bases outside gene matches: 9. This CDR3 region has 17 residues. Germline loops: CDR1 KGHSH, CDR2 LQKENI.

The V call is TRBV5-8, the J call TRBJ1-4, with a weak D call TRBD1 (5 bases). Germline assignment: CDR1 SGHTS and CDR2 YDEGEE. V lost 1 base and J lost 8, with 12 bases in between. The CDR3 is made up of 14 amino acids. The CDR3 here is CASSLRGAGEKLFF. The CDR3 DNA sequence: TGTGCCAGCAGCTTGAGAGGGGCAGGGGAAAAACTGTTTTTT.

This chain joins TRBV28 and TRBJ1-5; D gene uncertain. Germline CDR1 MDHEN, CDR2 SYDVKM. Trimming took 4 bases from V and 4 from J, leaving 14 bases between them. The CDR3 length is 15 residues. As DNA, the CDR3 is TGTGCCAGCAGTTCCCCCTCAGAAGGGAATCAGCCCCAGCATTTT. This codes for CASSSPSEGNQPQHF.

The chain joins TRBV30 to TRBJ1-1; D is unresolved. This CDR3 region has 12 residues. Germline lookup yields CDR1 GTSNPN and CDR2 SVGIG (reference sequence). Between the trimmed V and J ends, which lost 7 bases and 0 bases, there was a span of 9 bases. The CDR3 loop reads CAYDTLNTEAFF. CDR3 DNA sequence: TGTGCCTATGACACATTGAACACTGAAGCTTTCTTT.

The chain uses TRBV19 and TRBJ2-6; D is undetermined. The CDR3 is 13 amino acids. The V end was cut by 9 bases, the J end by 0 bases, with 6 bases between. CDR1 and CDR2 (germline): LNHDA, SQIVND (reference sequence). CDR3 loop: CASLSSGANVLTF. Here the CDR3 DNA reads TGTGCCAGCTTAAGCTCTGGGGCCAACGTCCTGACTTTC.

This clone was detected only once. The CDR3: CATEGTRAGDYYGYTF. The CDR3 region has the DNA TGTGCCACAGAGGGGACAAGGGCAGGGGATTATTATGGCTACACCTTC. The chain joins TRBV28 to TRBJ1-2; maybe TRBD1 (6 bases). The germline CDR1 and CDR2 sequences are MDHEN and SYDVKM. The length of the CDR3 is 16 residues. The ends were cut back, 10 bases at V and 5 bases at J, with 26 bases in the middle.

This chain connects TRBV4-2 to TRBJ1-6; D remains ambiguous. CDR1 and CDR2 from the germline V gene are LGHNA and YNFKEQ. This CDR3 has 17 amino acids. With 1 base removed from V and 0 bases from J, the gap between germline ends came to 10 bases. The CDR3 region is CASSQVTAFSYNSPLHF. The CDR3 DNA reads TGTGCCAGCAGCCAAGTTACAGCTTTCTCCTATAATTCACCCCTCCACTTT.

The table lists this clone with a count of one. The rearrangement joins TRBV5-1 to TRBJ1-1, with D perhaps matching TRBD1 (5 bases). Germline assignment: CDR1 SGHRS and CDR2 YFSETQ. The V gene lost 2 bases and the J gene lost 5 bases, with 13 bases spanning the gap. This CDR3 is built from 14 residues. This CDR3 is CASSLRMGVTEAFF. CDR3 in DNA: TGCGCCAGCAGCTTACGAATGGGGGTGACTGAAGCTTTCTTT. The entire variable domain, with the rest obtained from reference TRBV5-1 and TRBJ1-1, is as follows: KAGVTQTPRYLIKTRGQQVTLSCSPISGHRSVSWYQQTPGQGLQFLFEYFSETQRNKGNFPGRFSGRQFSNSRSEMNVSTLELGDSALYLCASSLRMGVTEAFFGQGTRLTVV.

V gene TRBV7-6 combines with J gene TRBJ2-7; D is perhaps TRBD1 or TRBD2 (7 bases each). Per germline, CDR1 SGHVS and CDR2 FNYEAQ. Between the trimmed V and J ends, which lost 1 base and 4 bases, there was a span of 14 bases. The CDR3 contains 15 residues. The CDR3 DNA reads TGTGCCAGCAGCTTAGGGGACAGCGGGATATACGAGCAGTACTTC. Translated, it gives CASSLGDSGIYEQYF. Full variable domain (remainder filled in from reference TRBV7-6 and TRBJ2-7): GAGVSQSPRYKVTKRGQDVALRCDPISGHVSLYWYRQALGQGPEFLTYFNYEAQQDKSGLPNDRFSAERPEGSISTLTIQRTEQRDSAMYRCASSLGDSGIYEQYFGPGTRLTVT.

V usage is TRBV7-6 and J usage is TRBJ1-2; possibly TRBD1 for D (5 bases). The V and J ends lost 4 bases and 4 bases respectively, with 16 bases between them. The germline gives CDR1 SGHVS, CDR2 FNYEAQ. The CDR3 runs to 15 residues. The CDR3 DNA reads as TGTGCCAGCAGCTCTCCGGGACTGCTTCCCTATGGCTACACCTTC. It specifies CASSSPGLLPYGYTF.

The J gene is TRBJ1-5, the V gene TRBV6-5, with TRBD1 matching over 9 bases. Germline V gives CDR1 MNHEY, CDR2 SVGAGI. The J segment lost 6 bases and the V segment lost 4 bases, leaving 4 bases of the junction unmatched. This CDR3 is built from 14 residues. The CDR3 nucleotides read TGTGCCAGCAGTTTAGGACAGGGGATTCAGCCCCAGCATTTT. Translating it yields CASSLGQGIQPQHF.

V gene TRBV7-8 combines with J gene TRBJ2-7; no definite D call. Trimming removed 5 bases at V and 11 bases at J, with 16 bases between. The germline V gene has CDR1 SGHVS and CDR2 FQNEAQ. The CDR3 contains 12 residues. The CDR3 bases are TGTGCCAGCAGCCCTGTTGGCCTAATGGAGTACTTC. The encoded protein is CASSPVGLMEYF. Filled out from reference TRBV7-8 and TRBJ2-7, the complete variable domain reads GAGVSQSPRYKVAKRGQDVALRCDPISGHVSLFWYQQALGQGPEFLTYFQNEAQLDKSGLPSDRFFAERPEGSVSTLKIQRTQQEDSAVYLCASSPVGLMEYFGPGTRLTVT.

This chain joins TRBV4-2 and TRBJ1-5; D uncertain. CDR3 length: 16 residues. V lost 0 bases, J lost 1 base, and 10 bases lay in between. CDR1 is LGHNA, CDR2 YNFKEQ, per germline. This chain's CDR3 is CASSQENEVSNQPQHF. In DNA, the CDR3 is TGTGCCAGCAGCCAAGAAAACGAAGTAAGCAATCAGCCCCAGCATTTT.